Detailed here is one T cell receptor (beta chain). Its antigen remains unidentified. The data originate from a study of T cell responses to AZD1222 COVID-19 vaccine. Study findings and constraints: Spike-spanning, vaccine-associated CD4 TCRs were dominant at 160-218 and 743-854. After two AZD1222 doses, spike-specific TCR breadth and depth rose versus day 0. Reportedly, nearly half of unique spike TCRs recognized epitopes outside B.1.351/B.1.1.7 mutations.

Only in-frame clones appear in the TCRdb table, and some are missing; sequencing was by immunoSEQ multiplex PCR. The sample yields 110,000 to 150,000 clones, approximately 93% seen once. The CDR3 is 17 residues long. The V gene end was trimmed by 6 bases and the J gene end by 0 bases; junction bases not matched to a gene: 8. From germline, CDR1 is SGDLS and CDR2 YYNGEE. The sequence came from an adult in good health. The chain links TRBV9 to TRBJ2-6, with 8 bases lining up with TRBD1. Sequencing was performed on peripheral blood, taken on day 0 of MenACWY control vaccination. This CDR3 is CASTPGTGPSGANVLTF. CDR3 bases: TGTGCCAGCACCCCCGGGACAGGACCCTCTGGGGCCAACGTCCTGACTTTC.